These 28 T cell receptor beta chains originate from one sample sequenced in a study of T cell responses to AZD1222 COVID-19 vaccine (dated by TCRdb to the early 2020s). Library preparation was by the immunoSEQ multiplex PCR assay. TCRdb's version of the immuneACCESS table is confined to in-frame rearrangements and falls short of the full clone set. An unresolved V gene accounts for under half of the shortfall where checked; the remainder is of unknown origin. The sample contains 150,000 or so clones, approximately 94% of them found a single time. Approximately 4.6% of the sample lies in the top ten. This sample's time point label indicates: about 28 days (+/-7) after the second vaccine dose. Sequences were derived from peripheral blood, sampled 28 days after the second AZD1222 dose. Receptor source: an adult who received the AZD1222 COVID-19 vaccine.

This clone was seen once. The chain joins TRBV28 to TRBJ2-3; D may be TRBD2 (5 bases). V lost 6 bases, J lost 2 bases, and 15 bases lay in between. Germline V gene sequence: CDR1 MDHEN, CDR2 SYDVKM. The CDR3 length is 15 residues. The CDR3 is CASRLGGQITDTQYF. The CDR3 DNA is TGTGCCAGCAGGCTTGGCGGGCAGATCACAGATACGCAGTATTTT.

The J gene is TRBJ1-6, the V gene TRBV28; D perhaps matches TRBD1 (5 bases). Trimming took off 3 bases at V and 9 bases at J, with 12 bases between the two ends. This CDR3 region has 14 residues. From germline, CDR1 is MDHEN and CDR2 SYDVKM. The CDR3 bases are TGTGCCAGCAGTTTTGGGACGGGATCTTCACCCCTCCACTTT. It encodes CASSFGTGSSPLHF.

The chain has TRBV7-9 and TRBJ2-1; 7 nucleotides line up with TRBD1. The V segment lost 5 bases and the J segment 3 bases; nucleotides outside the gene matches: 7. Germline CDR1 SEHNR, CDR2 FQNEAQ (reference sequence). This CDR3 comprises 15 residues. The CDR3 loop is CASSEKGADYNEQFF. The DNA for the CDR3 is TGTGCCAGCAGCGAAAAGGGGGCGGACTACAATGAGCAGTTCTTC.

The CDR3 loop is CAISEQGGQPQHF. The DNA for the CDR3 is TGTGCCATCAGTGAGCAGGGAGGACAGCCCCAGCATTTT. V is TRBV10-3 and J is TRBJ1-5; perhaps TRBD1 as D (5 bases). CDR1 is ENHRY, CDR2 SYGVKD, per germline. CDR3 length equals 13 residues. Trimming removed 2 bases at V and 7 bases at J, with 9 bases between.

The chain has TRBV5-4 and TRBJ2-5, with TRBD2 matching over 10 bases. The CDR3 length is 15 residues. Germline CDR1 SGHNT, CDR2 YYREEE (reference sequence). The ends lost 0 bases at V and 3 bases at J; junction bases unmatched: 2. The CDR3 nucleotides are TGTGCCAGCAGCTTGGGTACTAGCGGGAAAGAGACCCAGTACTTC. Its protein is CASSLGTSGKETQYF.

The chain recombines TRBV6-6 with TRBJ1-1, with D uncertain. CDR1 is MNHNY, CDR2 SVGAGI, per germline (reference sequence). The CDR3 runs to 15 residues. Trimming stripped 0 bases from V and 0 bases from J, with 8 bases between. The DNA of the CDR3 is TGTGCCAGCAGTTACTCGACGCAGATGAACACTGAAGCTTTCTTT. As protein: CASSYSTQMNTEAFF.

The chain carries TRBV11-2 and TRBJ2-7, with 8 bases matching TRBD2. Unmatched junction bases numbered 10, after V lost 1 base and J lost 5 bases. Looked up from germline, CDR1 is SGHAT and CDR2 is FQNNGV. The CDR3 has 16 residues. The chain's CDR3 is CASSLGYRRREDEQYF. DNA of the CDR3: TGTGCCAGCAGCTTAGGGTACAGGAGGCGGGAGGACGAGCAGTACTTC.

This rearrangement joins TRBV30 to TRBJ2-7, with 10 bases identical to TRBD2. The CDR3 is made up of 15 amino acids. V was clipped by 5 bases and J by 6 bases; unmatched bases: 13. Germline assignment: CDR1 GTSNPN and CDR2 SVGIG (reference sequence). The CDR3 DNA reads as TGTGCCTGGGAAACCCTAGCGGGAGTCTATGGCGAGCAGTACTTC. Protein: CAWETLAGVYGEQYF. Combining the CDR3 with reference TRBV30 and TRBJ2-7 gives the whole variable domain SQTIHQWPATLVQPVGSPLSLECTVEGTSNPNLYWYRQAAGRGLQLLFYSVGIGQISSEVPQNLSASRPQDRQFILSSKKLLLSDSGFYLCAWETLAGVYGEQYFGPGTRLTVT.

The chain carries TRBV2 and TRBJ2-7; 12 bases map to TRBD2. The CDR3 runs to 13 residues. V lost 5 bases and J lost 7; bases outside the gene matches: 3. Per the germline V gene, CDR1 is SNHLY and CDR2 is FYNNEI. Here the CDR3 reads CASSFGLAGEQYF. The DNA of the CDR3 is TGTGCCAGCAGTTTCGGACTAGCGGGGGAGCAGTACTTC.

The CDR3 protein is CASNPGGLNEQFF. The CDR3 DNA is TGTGCCAGCAACCCCGGGGGGTTGAATGAGCAGTTCTTC. This sequence joins TRBV28 and TRBJ2-1; 7 bases match TRBD2. The germline V gene encodes CDR1 MDHEN and CDR2 SYDVKM. The length of the CDR3 is 13 residues. The J segment lost 7 bases and the V segment lost 7 bases, leaving 7 bases of the junction unmatched.

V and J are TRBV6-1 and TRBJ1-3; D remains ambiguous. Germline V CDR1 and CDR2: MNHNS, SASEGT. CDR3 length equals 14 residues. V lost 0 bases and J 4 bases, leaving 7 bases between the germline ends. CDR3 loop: CASSEATRGNTIYF. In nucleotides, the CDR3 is TGTGCCAGCAGTGAAGCGACACGCGGAAACACCATATATTTT.

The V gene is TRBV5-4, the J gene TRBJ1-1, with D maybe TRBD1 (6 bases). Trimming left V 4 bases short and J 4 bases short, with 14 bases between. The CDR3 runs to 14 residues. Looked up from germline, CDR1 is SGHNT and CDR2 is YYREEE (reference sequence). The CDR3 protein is CASSLRGGATEAFF. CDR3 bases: TGTGCCAGCAGCCTCCGGGGGGGGGCCACTGAAGCTTTCTTT.

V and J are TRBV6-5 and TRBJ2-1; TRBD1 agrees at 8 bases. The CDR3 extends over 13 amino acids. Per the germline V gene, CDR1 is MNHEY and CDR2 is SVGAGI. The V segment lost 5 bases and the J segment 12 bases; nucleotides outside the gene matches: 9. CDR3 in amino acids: CASSPGQGPAQFF. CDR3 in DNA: TGTGCCAGCAGTCCCGGACAGGGCCCCGCGCAGTTCTTC.

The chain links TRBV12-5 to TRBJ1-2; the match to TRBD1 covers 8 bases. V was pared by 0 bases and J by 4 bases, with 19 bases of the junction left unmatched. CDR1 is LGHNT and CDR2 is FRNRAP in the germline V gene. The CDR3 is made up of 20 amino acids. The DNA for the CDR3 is TGTGCTAGTGGTTTGGTAACCTGGACAGGGTCGGTAGGGCAGAGCTATGGCTACACCTTC. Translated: CASGLVTWTGSVGQSYGYTF.

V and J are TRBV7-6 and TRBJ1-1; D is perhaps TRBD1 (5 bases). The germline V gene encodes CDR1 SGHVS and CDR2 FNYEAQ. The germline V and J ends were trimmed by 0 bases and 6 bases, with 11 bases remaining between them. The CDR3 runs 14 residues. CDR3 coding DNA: TGTGCCAGCAGCTTAGCGCAGGACAATCCTGAAGCTTTCTTT. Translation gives CASSLAQDNPEAFF.

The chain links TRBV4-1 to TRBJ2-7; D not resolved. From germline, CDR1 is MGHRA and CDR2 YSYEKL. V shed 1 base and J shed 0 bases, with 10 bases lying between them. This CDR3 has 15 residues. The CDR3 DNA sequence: TGCGCCAGCAGCCAAGGATCGTTGAGCTCCTACGAGCAGTACTTC. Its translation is CASSQGSLSSYEQYF.

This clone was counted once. The chain's CDR3 is CASSVGEGRVNTEAFF. CDR3 in DNA: TGTGCCAGCAGCGTAGGAGAGGGAAGGGTGAACACTGAAGCTTTCTTT. V usage is TRBV9 and J usage is TRBJ1-1; D is ambiguous. Germline-derived CDR1 and CDR2 are SGDLS and YYNGEE. The V end was cut by 0 bases, the J end by 0 bases, with 12 bases between. The CDR3 covers 16 residues.

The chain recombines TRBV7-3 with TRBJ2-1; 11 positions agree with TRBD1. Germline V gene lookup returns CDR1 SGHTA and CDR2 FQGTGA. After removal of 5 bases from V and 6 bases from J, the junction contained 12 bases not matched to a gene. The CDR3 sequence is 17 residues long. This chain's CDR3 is CASSLGQGADLSNEQFF. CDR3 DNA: TGTGCCAGCAGCCTAGGACAGGGGGCTGATTTAAGCAATGAGCAGTTCTTC.

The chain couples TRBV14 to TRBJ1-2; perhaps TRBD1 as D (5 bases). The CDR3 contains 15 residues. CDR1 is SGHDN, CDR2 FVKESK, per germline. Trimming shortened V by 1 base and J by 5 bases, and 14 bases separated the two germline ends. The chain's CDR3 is CASSQVATGRYGYTF. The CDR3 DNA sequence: TGTGCCAGCAGCCAAGTAGCGACGGGACGGTATGGCTACACCTTC. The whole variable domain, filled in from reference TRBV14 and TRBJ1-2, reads EAGVTQFPSHSVIEKGQTVTLRCDPISGHDNLYWYRRVMGKEIKFLLHFVKESKQDESGMPNNRFLAERTGGTYSTLKVQPAELEDSGVYFCASSQVATGRYGYTFGSGTRLTVV.

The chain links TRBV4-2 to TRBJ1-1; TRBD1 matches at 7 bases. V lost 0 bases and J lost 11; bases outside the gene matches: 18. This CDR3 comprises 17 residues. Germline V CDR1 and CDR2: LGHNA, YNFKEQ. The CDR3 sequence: CASSQDNREGASPGAFF. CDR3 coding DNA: TGTGCCAGCAGCCAAGATAACAGGGAGGGGGCTAGTCCGGGGGCTTTCTTT.

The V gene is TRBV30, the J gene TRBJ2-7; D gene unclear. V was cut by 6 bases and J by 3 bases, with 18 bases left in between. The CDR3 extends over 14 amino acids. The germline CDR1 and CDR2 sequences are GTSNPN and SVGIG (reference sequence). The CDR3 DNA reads TGTGCCTGTCGTTGGTCGACCAAGCGCTACGAGCAGTACTTC. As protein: CACRWSTKRYEQYF.

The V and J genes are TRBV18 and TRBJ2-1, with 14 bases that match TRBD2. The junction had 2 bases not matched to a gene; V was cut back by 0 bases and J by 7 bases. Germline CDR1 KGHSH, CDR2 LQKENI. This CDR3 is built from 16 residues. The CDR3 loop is CASSPPGTSGSNEQFF. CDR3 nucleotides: TGTGCCAGCTCACCACCCGGGACTAGCGGGAGTAATGAGCAGTTCTTC. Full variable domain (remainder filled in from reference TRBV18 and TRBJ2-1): NAGVMQNPRHLVRRRGQEARLRCSPMKGHSHVYWYRQLPEEGLKFMVYLQKENIIDESGMPKERFSAEFPKEGPSILRIQQVVRGDSAAYFCASSPPGTSGSNEQFFGPGTRLTVL.

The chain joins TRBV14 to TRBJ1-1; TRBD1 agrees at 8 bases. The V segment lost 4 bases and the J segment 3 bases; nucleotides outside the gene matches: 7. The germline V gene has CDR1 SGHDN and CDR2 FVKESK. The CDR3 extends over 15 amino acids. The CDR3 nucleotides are TGTGCCAGCAGCCCCGAGGACAGGGACCACACTGAAGCTTTCTTT. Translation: CASSPEDRDHTEAFF.

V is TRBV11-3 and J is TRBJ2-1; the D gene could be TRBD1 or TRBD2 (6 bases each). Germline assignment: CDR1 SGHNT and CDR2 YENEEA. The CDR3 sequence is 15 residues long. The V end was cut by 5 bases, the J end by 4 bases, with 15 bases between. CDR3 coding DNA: TGTGCCAGCAGCAAGGGGGGTGGGGATTACAATGAGCAGTTCTTC. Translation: CASSKGGGDYNEQFF.

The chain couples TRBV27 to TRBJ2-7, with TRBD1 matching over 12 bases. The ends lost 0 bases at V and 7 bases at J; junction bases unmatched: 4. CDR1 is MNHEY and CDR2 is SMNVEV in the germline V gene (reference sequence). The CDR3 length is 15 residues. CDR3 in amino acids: CASSLSGQGAGEQYF. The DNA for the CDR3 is TGTGCCAGCAGTTTATCGGGACAGGGGGCGGGGGAGCAGTACTTC.

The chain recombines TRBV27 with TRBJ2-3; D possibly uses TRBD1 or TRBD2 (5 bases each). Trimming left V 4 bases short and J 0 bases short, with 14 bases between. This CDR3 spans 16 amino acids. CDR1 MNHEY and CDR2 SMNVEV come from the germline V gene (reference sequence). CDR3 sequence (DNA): TGTGCCAGCAGTTCGGGGCAAGGGCTCAGCACAGATACGCAGTATTTT. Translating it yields CASSSGQGLSTDTQYF.

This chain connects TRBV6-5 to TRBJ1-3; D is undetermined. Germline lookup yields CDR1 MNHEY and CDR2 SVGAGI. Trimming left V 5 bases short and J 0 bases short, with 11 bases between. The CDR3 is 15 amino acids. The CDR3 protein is CASSRAGDSGNTIYF. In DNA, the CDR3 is TGTGCCAGCAGTCGCGCCGGGGACTCTGGAAACACCATATATTTT.

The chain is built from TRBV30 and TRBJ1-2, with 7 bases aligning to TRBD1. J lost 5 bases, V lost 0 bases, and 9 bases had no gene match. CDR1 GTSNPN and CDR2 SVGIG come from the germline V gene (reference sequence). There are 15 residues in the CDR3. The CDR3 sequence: CAWSVLPGGPYGYTF. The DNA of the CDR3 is TGTGCCTGGAGTGTACTTCCAGGGGGTCCATATGGCTACACCTTC.